These 3 T cell receptor beta chains were all obtained from the same sample, sequenced in a study of identical twins. MiXCR was run by TCRdb on the 5' RACE reads, yielding one entry per CDR3 protein. The sample lists 500,000 or so distinct CDR3 sequences, more than 13% seen once, with approximately 1% in the top ten. The data were also submitted as part of a second study, on yellow fever vaccine responses in identical twins.

What was sequenced was CD4+ T cells sorted from blood. The origin of the receptors is a woman in her late teens or twenties in good health.

This chain connects TRBV9 to TRBJ2-2; D unresolved. This CDR3 comprises 13 residues. V was clipped by 0 bases and J by 5 bases, with 5 bases between them. The germline V gene encodes CDR1 SGDLS and CDR2 YYNGEE. The CDR3 here is CASSVGLTGELFF. For the CDR3, the DNA is TGTGCCAGCAGCGTAGGGTTAACCGGGGAGCTGTTTTTT.

This clonotype occurred a few times. The gene calls are TRBV28 and TRBJ1-4, with no clear D. The CDR3 is made up of 14 amino acids. The V and J ends lost 5 bases and 1 base respectively, with 8 bases between them. CDR1 is MDHEN, CDR2 SYDVKM, per germline. In DNA, the CDR3 is TGTGCCAGCAGTCTCGGGCTAACTAATGAAAAACTGTTTTTT. This encodes CASSLGLTNEKLFF.

The sample holds a few counts of this clonotype. V and J are TRBV5-1 and TRBJ2-6; D is undetermined. The CDR3 sequence is 16 residues long. Per the germline V gene, CDR1 is SGHRS and CDR2 is YFSETQ. Trimming stripped 0 bases from V and 0 bases from J, with 7 bases between. CDR3 in DNA: TGCGCCAGCAGCTTGGGGTTAAACTCTGGGGCCAACGTCCTGACTTTC. It yields the protein CASSLGLNSGANVLTF.